Listed below are T cell receptor beta chains from one sample, sequenced in a study of T cell repertoires in ileal Crohn's disease. Profiled with immunoSEQ multiplex PCR; TCRdb holds only in-frame clones, not every one. Altogether about 15,000 clones are present, 88% being singletons, with the ten largest covering around 5.5%. The sample was ileal tissue. The receptors stem from an adult with Crohn's disease. Each CDR3 is given with its conserved first and last residue. A D gene is named only where the DNA matches it firmly. Clone size appears in some rows only: once, few, many, or a class for an expanded clone.

-,TRBJ1-1,TRBV7-9,TRBD1,CASSEDRVEAFF,TGTGCCAGCAGCGAGGACAGGGTTGAAGCTTTCTTT
-,TRBJ2-5,TRBV7-8,TRBD1,CASSHNRGPQETQYF,TGTGCCAGCAGCCACAACAGGGGGCCGCAAGAGACCCAGTACTTC
-,TRBJ2-7,TRBV5-1,-,CASSLGWGGAEQYF,TGCGCCAGCAGCTTGGGGTGGGGGGGGGCCGAGCAGTACTTC
-,TRBJ2-5,TRBV5-1,-,CASSRGTAGLGETQYF,TGCGCCAGCAGCCGCGGGACAGCCGGCCTTGGGGAGACCCAGTACTTC
-,TRBJ2-7,TRBV28,TRBD2,CASSLLAGAGEQYF,TGTGCCAGCAGTTTACTAGCGGGAGCGGGAGAGCAGTACTTC
-,TRBJ2-3,TRBV28,TRBD2,CASSGREQGTDTQYF,TGTGCCAGTTCCGGGAGGGAACAGGGCACAGATACGCAGTATTTT
-,TRBJ1-1,TRBV11-2,TRBD1,CASSLGQGRDAFF,TGTGCCAGCAGCTTAGGACAGGGGAGGGACGCTTTCTTT
few,TRBJ1-1,TRBV2,-,CASSINPDSPRGGAFF,TGTGCCAGCAGTATAAATCCGGACAGCCCTCGTGGGGGAGCTTTCTTT
-,TRBJ2-5,TRBV11-3,TRBD1,CASSLGQGTSKLGETQYF,TGTGCCAGCAGCCTCGGACAGGGGACAAGTAAATTGGGGGAGACCCAGTACTTC
-,TRBJ1-1,TRBV7-9,TRBD1,CASSPGTGLYTEAFF,TGTGCCAGCAGCCCCGGGACAGGGCTGTATACTGAAGCTTTCTTT
few,TRBJ2-3,TRBV6-4,-,CASSQEGFTDTQYF,TGTGCCAGCAGCCAAGAGGGTTTCACAGATACGCAGTATTTT
-,TRBJ1-1,TRBV2,TRBD1,CASIQGVTEAFF,TGTGCCAGCATTCAGGGGGTTACTGAAGCTTTCTTT
-,TRBJ2-7,TRBV4-1,TRBD1,CASSQVTGGAIYEQYF,TGCGCCAGCAGCCAAGTTACAGGGGGCGCGATCTACGAGCAGTACTTC
-,TRBJ2-7,TRBV5-4,-,CASSLDGPYEQYF,TGTGCCAGCAGCTTGGATGGCCCCTACGAGCAGTACTTC
-,TRBJ1-5,TRBV19,TRBD1,CASSIAPDRFNQPQHF,TGTGCCAGTAGTATAGCCCCGGACAGGTTCAATCAGCCCCAGCATTTT
-,TRBJ2-2,TRBV5-6,-,CASSFRGWTGELFF,TGTGCCAGCAGCTTCCGGGGGTGGACCGGGGAGCTGTTTTTT
-,TRBJ2-3,TRBV5-1,-,CASSISGVPSTDTQYF,TGCGCCAGCAGCATATCCGGGGTACCTAGCACAGATACGCAGTATTTT
-,TRBJ2-7,TRBV5-4,-,CASSPSQGSSTYEQYF,TGTGCCAGCAGCCCCTCACAGGGATCGAGTACCTACGAGCAGTACTTC
-,TRBJ2-7,TRBV29-1,-,CSVTDGSYEQYF,TGCAGCGTGACTGATGGGTCTTACGAGCAGTACTTC
once,TRBJ1-5,TRBV28,TRBD1,CASSRQGAVQPQHF,TGTGCCAGCAGTAGACAGGGGGCAGTTCAGCCCCAGCATTTT
once,TRBJ2-1,TRBV25-1,TRBD2,CASSDSGRAGNEQFF,TGTGCCAGCAGTGATAGCGGGAGGGCGGGGAATGAGCAGTTCTTC
-,TRBJ2-7,TRBV10-3,TRBD2,CAISRGGVSYEQYF,TGTGCCATCAGCCGGGGGGGGGTCTCCTACGAGCAGTACTTC
-,TRBJ2-1,TRBV6-4,-,CASSEAGDSFNEQFF,TGTGCCAGCAGTGAGGCAGGGGATAGTTTCAATGAGCAGTTCTTC
-,TRBJ2-7,TRBV7-8,-,CASSSPRLEQYF,TGTGCCAGCAGCTCGCCGCGGTTGGAGCAGTACTTC
-,TRBJ2-1,TRBV6-5,TRBD2,CASSSSGSRNNEQFF,TGTGCCAGCAGTTCGAGCGGGAGTAGAAACAATGAGCAGTTCTTC
-,TRBJ2-3,TRBV19,TRBD2,CASSRAGGRIDTQYF,TGTGCCAGTAGTAGAGCGGGAGGGCGAATAGATACGCAGTATTTT